A selection of T cell receptor beta chains follows, all from one sample in a study of beta chain features in type 1 diabetes. TCRdb's copy holds only in-frame clones and misses some; the assay was immunoSEQ multiplex PCR. The sample has 200,000 to 250,000 clones; roughly two thirds are singletons. Source material: naive CD4+ T cells from blood. These TCRs come from a young man in good health. Each CDR3 is given with its conserved first and last residue. The D gene is left open where the match is weak. Not all rows give a size; the values are once, few, many and, for expanded clones, a class.

>TRBJ1-4|-|14|-|TRBV30
CAWSGPPANEKLFF
TGTGCCTGGAGTGGCCCCCCCGCTAATGAAAAACTGTTTTTT
>TRBJ2-5|-|11|-|TRBV7-2
CASSLFETQYF
TGTGCCAGCAGCTTATTTGAGACCCAGTACTTC
>TRBJ2-3|-|14|-|TRBV5-1
CASSFLSPGDTQYF
TGCGCCAGCAGCTTCCTCTCTCCGGGGGATACGCAGTATTTT
>TRBJ1-2|TRBD1|13|-|TRBV13
CASSFDRDSGYTF
TGTGCCAGCAGCTTTGACAGGGACTCTGGCTACACCTTC
>TRBJ1-6|-|15|-|TRBV25-1
CASSESQQGNSPLHF
TGTGCCAGCAGTGAATCCCAACAGGGTAATTCACCCCTCCACTTT
>TRBJ2-4|-|12|-|TRBV2
CASRQGLNIQYF
TGTGCCAGCAGACAAGGGTTAAACATTCAGTACTTC
>TRBJ1-2|TRBD1|13|few|TRBV18
CASSHGTGEGYTF
TGTGCCAGCTCACACGGGACAGGAGAAGGCTACACCTTC
>TRBJ2-5|-|12|-|TRBV30
CAWSFGAETQYF
TGTGCCTGGAGTTTTGGCGCTGAGACCCAGTACTTC
>TRBJ2-7|TRBD2|12|once|TRBV2
CASSREAQSGHF
TGTGCCAGCAGCCGGGAGGCCCAGTCGGGGCACTTC
>TRBJ2-7|-|15|-|TRBV6-5
CASSYSSSGPYEQYF
TGTGCCAGCAGTTACTCTTCCAGCGGACCCTACGAGCAGTACTTC
>TRBJ2-1|-|15|-|TRBV6-6
CASSYAEGGYNEQFF
TGTGCCAGCAGTTACGCAGAGGGGGGGTACAATGAGCAGTTCTTC
>TRBJ1-2|TRBD1|15|-|TRBV9
CASSVTGGLGYGYTF
TGTGCCAGCAGCGTTACAGGGGGTCTAGGCTATGGCTACACCTTC
>TRBJ2-2|TRBD2|15|-|TRBV29-1
CSVLTSGSDTGELFF
TGCAGCGTTCTTACTAGCGGGAGCGACACCGGGGAGCTGTTTTTT
>TRBJ1-2|-|12|-|TRBV5-1
CASSADSTGYTF
TGCGCCAGCAGCGCGGACAGTACCGGCTACACCTTC
>TRBJ1-1|TRBD1|12|-|TRBV30
CAWRDRGTEAFF
TGTGCCTGGAGGGACAGGGGCACTGAAGCTTTCTTT
>TRBJ2-2|-|14|-|TRBV5-1
CASSLGFGTGELFF
TGCGCCAGCAGCTTGGGGTTTGGCACCGGGGAGCTGTTTTTT
>TRBJ2-3|TRBD2|20|-|TRBV30
CAWRVKVQTSGSLARYTQYF
TGTGCCTGGAGGGTAAAGGTACAGACTAGCGGGAGCCTCGCACGATATACGCAGTATTTT
>TRBJ1-2|-|13|-|TRBV30
CAWSPGYGYGYTF
TGTGCCTGGAGTCCAGGGTATGGTTATGGCTACACCTTC
>TRBJ1-5|-|14|few|TRBV30
CAWSVLQSNQPQHF
TGTGCCTGGAGTGTATTACAAAGCAATCAGCCCCAGCATTTT
>TRBJ1-2|-|15|-|TRBV29-1
CSVEDRGGEIYGYTF
TGCAGCGTTGAAGATCGTGGAGGCGAAATCTATGGCTACACCTTC
>TRBJ2-3|-|13|-|TRBV5-1
CASSLPGADTQYF
TGCGCCAGCAGCTTGCCTGGGGCAGATACGCAGTATTTT
>TRBJ1-1|TRBD1|13|-|TRBV30
CAWDRGMNTEAFF
TGTGCCTGGGACAGGGGGATGAACACTGAAGCTTTCTTT
>TRBJ2-7|TRBD2|15|-|TRBV30
CAWSAVTSGSYEQYF
TGTGCCTGGAGCGCAGTGACTAGCGGAAGCTACGAGCAGTACTTC
>TRBJ1-2|TRBD1|14|-|TRBV30
CAWSVTGQGHGYTF
TGTGCCTGGAGTGTGACTGGACAGGGCCATGGCTACACCTTC
>TRBJ2-2|-|16|-|TRBV7-8
CASSFLGTANTGELFF
TGTGCCAGCAGCTTTTTGGGCACCGCGAACACCGGGGAGCTGTTTTTT